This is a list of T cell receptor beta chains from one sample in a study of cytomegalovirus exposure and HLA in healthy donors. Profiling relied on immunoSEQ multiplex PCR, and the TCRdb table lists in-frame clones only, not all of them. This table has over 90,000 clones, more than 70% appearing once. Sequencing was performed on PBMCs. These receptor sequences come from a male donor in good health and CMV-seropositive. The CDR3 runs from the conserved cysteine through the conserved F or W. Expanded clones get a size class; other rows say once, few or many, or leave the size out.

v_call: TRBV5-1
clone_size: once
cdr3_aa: CASSSGRGQETQYF

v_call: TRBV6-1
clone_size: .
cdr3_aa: CASSELVGQGGETQYF

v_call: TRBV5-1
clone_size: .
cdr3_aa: CASSWGQVSTDTQYF

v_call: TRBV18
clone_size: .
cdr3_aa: CASSPGTETTGELFF

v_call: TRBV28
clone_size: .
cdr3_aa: CASSLLQWNYEQYF

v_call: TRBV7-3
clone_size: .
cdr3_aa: CASSSDRMNTEAFF

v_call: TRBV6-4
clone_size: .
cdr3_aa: CASSDGLARYNEQFF

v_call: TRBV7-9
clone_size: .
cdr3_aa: CASSLVGRASTDTQYF

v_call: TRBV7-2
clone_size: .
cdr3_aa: CASSFSFRGAEQYF

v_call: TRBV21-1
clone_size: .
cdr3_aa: CASRDREETQYF

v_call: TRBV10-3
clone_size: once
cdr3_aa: CATGLAGGTYEQYF

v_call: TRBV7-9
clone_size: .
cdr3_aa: CASRLDSAYEQYF

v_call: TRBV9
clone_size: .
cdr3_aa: CASSVSGTGRETQYF

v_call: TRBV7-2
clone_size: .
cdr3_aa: CASSLGAGGIMYEQYF

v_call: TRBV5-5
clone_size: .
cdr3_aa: CTSSWRLAQTDTQYF

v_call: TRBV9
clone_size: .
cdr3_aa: CASSVAASGGDLLYEQYF

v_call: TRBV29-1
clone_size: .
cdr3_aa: CSVSSGTTPYEQYF

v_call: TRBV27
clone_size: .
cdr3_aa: CASTQRGGTVSYNEQFF

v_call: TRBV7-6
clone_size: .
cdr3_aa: CASSPRGRDAYEQYF

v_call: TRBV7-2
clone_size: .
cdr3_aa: CASSSGLAGGKQFF

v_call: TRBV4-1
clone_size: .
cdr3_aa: CASSQGKTGEVHEQYF

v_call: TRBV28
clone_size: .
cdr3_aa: CASSPATGGISGANVLTF

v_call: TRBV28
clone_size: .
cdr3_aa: CASSLAALGGDTQYF

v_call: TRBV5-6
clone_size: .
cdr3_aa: CASSLWTSGRASHRNTQYF

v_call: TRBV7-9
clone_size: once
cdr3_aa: CASSLAVAPYEQYF

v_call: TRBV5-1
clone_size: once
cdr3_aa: CASRSDGQNTGELFF

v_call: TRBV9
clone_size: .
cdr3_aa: CASSVGRTGNSPLHF

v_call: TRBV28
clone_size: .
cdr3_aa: CASSLDQGGFKPQHF

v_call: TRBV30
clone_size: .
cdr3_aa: CAWQGARYEQYF

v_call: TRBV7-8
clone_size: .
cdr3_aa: CASSSREYDYNEQFF

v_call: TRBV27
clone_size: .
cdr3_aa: CASRSGGKGNTEAFF

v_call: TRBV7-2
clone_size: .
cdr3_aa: CASSWLGGTSGRLYEQFF

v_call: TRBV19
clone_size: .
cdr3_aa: CASSGLGQELAGYTF

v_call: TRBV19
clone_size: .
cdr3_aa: CASSIKGANSGNTIYF

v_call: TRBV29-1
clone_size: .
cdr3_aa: CSGGQAGELFF

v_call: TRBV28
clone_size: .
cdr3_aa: CASSFRARGNEQFF

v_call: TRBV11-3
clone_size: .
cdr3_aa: CASSREPNTGELFF

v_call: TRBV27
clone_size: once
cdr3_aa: CASSLGTRMSHEQFF

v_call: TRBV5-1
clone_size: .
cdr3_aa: CASSFQAGINTEAFF

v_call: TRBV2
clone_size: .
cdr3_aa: CASSGYRSNSPLHF

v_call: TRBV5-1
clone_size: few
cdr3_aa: CASSWVVAGEQETQYF

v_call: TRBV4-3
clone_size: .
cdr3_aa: CASSLRGGSTDTQYF

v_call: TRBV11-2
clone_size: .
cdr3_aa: CASGQNRQETQYF

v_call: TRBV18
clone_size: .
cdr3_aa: CASSLDRGRDEKLFF

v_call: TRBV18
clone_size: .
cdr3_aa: CASSPGLAEEEQFF

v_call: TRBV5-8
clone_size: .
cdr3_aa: CASSWGTSIGNQPQHF

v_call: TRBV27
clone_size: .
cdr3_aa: CASSMGTGEGGSNQPQHF

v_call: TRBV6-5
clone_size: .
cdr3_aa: CASSGLLDGELFF

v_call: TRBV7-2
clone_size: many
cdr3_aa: CASALGETQYF

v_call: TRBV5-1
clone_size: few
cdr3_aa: CASSLEGVHGYTF

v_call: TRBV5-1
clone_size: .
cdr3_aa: CASSSLGTPGELFF

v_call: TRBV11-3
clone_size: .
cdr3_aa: CASSPRTSNEQFF

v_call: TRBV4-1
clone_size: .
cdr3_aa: CASSQDAGGYEQYF

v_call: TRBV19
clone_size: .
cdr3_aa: CASSIDGYNEQFF

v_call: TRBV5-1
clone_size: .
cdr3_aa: CASSFGQGGNEQFF

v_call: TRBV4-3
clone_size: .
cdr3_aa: CASSPTANYGYTF

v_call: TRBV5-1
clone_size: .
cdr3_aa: CASSPGQRGDTQYF